The rows below give T cell receptor beta chains drawn from one sample of a study of T-cell memory formation after mild COVID-19. TCRdb used MiXCR to reprocess the 5' RACE reads, holding one entry per CDR3 protein. The data hold 350,000 to 450,000 distinct CDR3 sequences, with about 15% observed a single time. Sequencing was done on a sample of PBMCs or a T cell subset sorted from them (not recorded which). These receptors were taken from a man aged 18 to 30 who had mild COVID-19 (a few samples of this study predate the infection). Cell type and time point are not known. Both conserved end residues are part of each CDR3. The D gene is left open where the match is weak. Clone size is given for some rows only: seen once, a few or many times, or a class if the clone is expanded.

CDR3aa: CSANPPSGGPHRETQYF
CDR3nt: TGCAGTGCCAACCCCCCTAGCGGGGGCCCCCATAGGGAGACCCAGTACTTC
d_gene: TRBD2
j_gene: TRBJ2-5
abundance: many
v_gene: TRBV20-1

CDR3aa: CSVSLWNTEAFF
CDR3nt: TGCAGCGTTAGTCTTTGGAACACTGAAGCTTTCTTT
d_gene: .
j_gene: TRBJ1-1
abundance: .
v_gene: TRBV29-1

CDR3aa: CASSLPSTQYF
CDR3nt: TGTGCCAGCAGCCTACCCTCTACGCAGTATTTT
d_gene: .
j_gene: TRBJ2-3
abundance: few
v_gene: TRBV7-2

CDR3aa: CASSPQDHEQFF
CDR3nt: TGTGCCAGCAGCCCACAGGACCATGAGCAGTTCTTC
d_gene: .
j_gene: TRBJ2-1
abundance: few
v_gene: TRBV9

CDR3aa: CASSYTRNSPLHF
CDR3nt: TGTGCCAGCAGTTACACTCGTAATTCACCCCTCCACTTT
d_gene: .
j_gene: TRBJ1-6
abundance: .
v_gene: TRBV6-5

CDR3aa: CASSQLAGGYEQFF
CDR3nt: TGTGCCAGCAGCCAACTAGCGGGGGGTTATGAGCAGTTCTTC
d_gene: TRBD2
j_gene: TRBJ2-1
abundance: .
v_gene: TRBV3-1

CDR3aa: CSVVPQGNYGYTF
CDR3nt: TGCAGCGTTGTCCCCCAGGGGAACTATGGCTACACCTTC
d_gene: .
j_gene: TRBJ1-2
abundance: .
v_gene: TRBV29-1

CDR3aa: CASSLDNNEQFF
CDR3nt: TGTGCCAGCAGCTTAGACAACAATGAGCAGTTCTTC
d_gene: .
j_gene: TRBJ2-1
abundance: many
v_gene: TRBV7-9

CDR3aa: CSARDPLAISPLHF
CDR3nt: TGCAGTGCTAGAGATCCGCTTGCCATTTCACCCCTCCACTTT
d_gene: .
j_gene: TRBJ1-6
abundance: many
v_gene: TRBV20-1

CDR3aa: CASSFDRLDHTQYF
CDR3nt: TGCGCCAGCAGCTTTGACCGACTAGATCATACGCAGTATTTT
d_gene: .
j_gene: TRBJ2-3
abundance: many
v_gene: TRBV5-1

CDR3aa: CASSFPGTGRNEQYF
CDR3nt: TGTGCCAGCAGCTTCCCCGGGACAGGGAGAAACGAGCAGTACTTC
d_gene: TRBD1
j_gene: TRBJ2-7
abundance: few
v_gene: TRBV7-8

CDR3aa: CASSRGGSGTTNEKLFF
CDR3nt: TGCGCCAGCAGCCGGGGGGGAAGCGGAACAACTAATGAAAAACTGTTTTTT
d_gene: .
j_gene: TRBJ1-4
abundance: many
v_gene: TRBV4-3

CDR3aa: CAWSRSYEQYF
CDR3nt: TGTGCCTGGAGTCGCTCCTACGAGCAGTACTTC
d_gene: .
j_gene: TRBJ2-7
abundance: .
v_gene: TRBV30

CDR3aa: CSARAGTGWEQQYF
CDR3nt: TGCAGTGCTAGGGCCGGGACAGGGTGGGAACAACAGTACTTC
d_gene: TRBD1
j_gene: TRBJ2-7
abundance: .
v_gene: TRBV20-1

CDR3aa: CASSHDVGRNYGYTF
CDR3nt: TGCGCCAGCAGCCACGACGTGGGACGGAACTATGGCTACACCTTC
d_gene: .
j_gene: TRBJ1-2
abundance: .
v_gene: TRBV4-1

CDR3aa: CASSQVVWRGETDTQYF
CDR3nt: TGTGCCAGCAGCCAAGTCGTCTGGCGGGGGGAGACAGATACGCAGTATTTT
d_gene: TRBD2
j_gene: TRBJ2-3
abundance: .
v_gene: TRBV4-2

CDR3aa: CASSQRGDFQETQYF
CDR3nt: TGTGCCAGCAGCCAGCGAGGTGACTTCCAAGAGACCCAGTACTTC
d_gene: .
j_gene: TRBJ2-5
abundance: few
v_gene: TRBV12-3/TRBV12-4

CDR3aa: CSAAGLAGLDTQYF
CDR3nt: TGCAGTGCCGCGGGACTAGCGGGGTTGGATACGCAGTATTTT
d_gene: TRBD2
j_gene: TRBJ2-3
abundance: few
v_gene: TRBV20-1

CDR3aa: CASSRTSGSYNEQFF
CDR3nt: TGTGCCAGCAGTCGCACTAGCGGGTCTTACAATGAGCAGTTCTTC
d_gene: TRBD2
j_gene: TRBJ2-1
abundance: few
v_gene: TRBV11-2

CDR3aa: CASSNILRGGNTEAFF
CDR3nt: TGTGCCAGCAGCAACATCTTGCGGGGGGGGAACACTGAAGCTTTCTTT
d_gene: .
j_gene: TRBJ1-1
abundance: few
v_gene: TRBV6-5

CDR3aa: CASSQSILYGYTF
CDR3nt: TGTGCCAGCAGCCAAAGCATACTCTATGGCTACACCTTC
d_gene: .
j_gene: TRBJ1-2
abundance: .
v_gene: TRBV3-1

CDR3aa: CASSFNGGSSTDTQYF
CDR3nt: TGTGCCAGCAGCTTTAATGGGGGATCTAGCACAGATACGCAGTATTTT
d_gene: .
j_gene: TRBJ2-3
abundance: few
v_gene: TRBV7-2